A selection of T cell receptor beta chains follows, all from one sample in a study of response to subunit inactivated influenza vaccine. TCRdb re-called the RT-PCR reads with MiXCR, one entry per CDR3 protein. The sample has about 300,000 distinct CDR3 sequences; 22% are singletons. Source: PBMCs from blood, taken approximately 20 months after vaccination. The origin of the receptors is a man aged 50 to 69 who received an inactivated influenza vaccine. Each CDR3 is given with its conserved first and last residue. Fields, in order: V gene, J gene, D gene, clone size, CDR3 protein, CDR3 DNA. D genes are given only for firm matches. Size is stated for part of the rows, as once, few or many counts, or as a class when the clone is expanded.

TRBV5-1	TRBJ1-3	.	many	CASSGGTANSGNTIYF	TGCGCCAGCAGCGGGGGGACGGCGAACTCTGGAAACACCATATATTTT
TRBV6-2/TRBV6-3	TRBJ2-3	TRBD2	.	CASSYPLAGVTDTQYF	TGTGCCAGCAGTTACCCGCTAGCGGGAGTCACAGATACGCAGTATTTT
TRBV28	TRBJ2-5	.	.	CASSPRQRARAQETQYF	TGTGCCAGCAGTCCGAGACAGAGGGCGAGGGCCCAAGAGACCCAGTACTTC
TRBV20-1	TRBJ1-2	TRBD1	many	CSARDRDRGFDGYTF	TGCAGTGCTAGAGACCGGGACAGGGGATTCGATGGCTACACCTTC
TRBV11-2	TRBJ2-2	.	.	CASSLTRVTGELFF	TGTGCCAGCAGCTTAACCAGAGTCACCGGGGAGCTGTTTTTT
TRBV20-1	TRBJ1-1	.	few	CSARDRERTEAFF	TGCAGTGCTAGAGACAGGGAGAGGACTGAAGCTTTCTTT
TRBV10-3	TRBJ2-5	TRBD2	.	CAIRGLAGTQETQYF	TGTGCCATCAGGGGACTAGCGGGGACTCAAGAGACCCAGTACTTC
TRBV7-2	TRBJ1-2	.	.	CASSLALMDSGYTF	TGTGCCAGCAGCTTAGCGCTAATGGACAGCGGCTACACCTTC
TRBV7-2	TRBJ1-3	.	few	CASSIHSGNTIYF	TGTGCCAGCAGCATCCACTCTGGAAACACCATATATTTT
TRBV9	TRBJ2-5	.	.	CASSVTGLQETQYF	TGTGCCAGCAGCGTTACAGGGCTCCAAGAGACCCAGTACTTC
TRBV6-5	TRBJ2-7	.	.	CASSYARAVSAPYEQYF	TGTGCCAGCAGTTACGCACGGGCGGTTTCAGCCCCCTACGAGCAGTACTTC
TRBV20-1	TRBJ2-7	TRBD2	.	CSARDSSGGVINEQYF	TGCAGTGCTAGAGACTCTAGCGGGGGGGTAATCAACGAGCAGTACTTC
TRBV9	TRBJ1-6	.	.	CASSARQETYNSPLHF	TGTGCCAGCAGCGCCCGACAGGAAACCTATAATTCACCCCTCCACTTT
TRBV5-1	TRBJ1-4	.	.	CASSPGVAATNEKLFF	TGCGCCAGCAGCCCGGGCGTCGCTGCAACTAATGAAAAACTGTTTTTT
TRBV12-3/TRBV12-4	TRBJ2-7	.	.	CASSFRIGQSSYEQYF	TGTGCCAGCAGTTTCAGGATAGGGCAGAGCTCCTACGAGCAGTACTTC
TRBV7-6	TRBJ2-7	.	.	CASSLGEDAQQYF	TGTGCCAGCAGCTTAGGGGAGGACGCCCAGCAGTACTTC
TRBV13	TRBJ2-7	.	few	CASRQNSYSSYEQYF	TGTGCCAGCAGACAAAATTCCTATAGCTCCTACGAGCAGTACTTC
TRBV12-3/TRBV12-4	TRBJ2-1	TRBD1	few	CASNSFGQGVPSSYNEQFF	TGTGCCAGCAACTCTTTCGGACAGGGGGTCCCAAGTTCCTACAATGAGCAGTTCTTC
TRBV6-5	TRBJ1-1	.	many	CASRSNTEAFF	TGTGCCAGCAGATCTAACACTGAAGCTTTCTTT
TRBV7-2	TRBJ2-2	TRBD2	few	CASSLAGTRELFF	TGTGCCAGCAGCTTGGCCGGGACTAGGGAGCTGTTTTTT
TRBV4-2	TRBJ2-3	.	.	CASSHRGGETDTQYF	TGTGCCAGCAGCCATAGGGGGGGCGAAACCGATACGCAGTATTTT
TRBV10-3	TRBJ1-5	.	.	CAISDEGHQPQHF	TGTGCCATCAGTGACGAGGGGCATCAGCCCCAGCATTTT
TRBV11-2	TRBJ2-7	.	.	CASSSGSHEQYF	TGTGCCAGCAGCTCGGGCAGTCACGAGCAGTACTTC
TRBV28	TRBJ1-5	TRBD1	few	CASSVGQGNVFQPQHF	TGTGCCAGCAGTGTGGGACAGGGGAACGTCTTTCAGCCCCAGCATTTT
TRBV25-1	TRBJ1-3	.	few	CASSEYNGNTIYF	TGTGCCAGCAGTGAATATAACGGAAACACCATATATTTT
TRBV5-1	TRBJ1-2	TRBD1	.	CASSLEMGQGYGYTF	TGCGCCAGCAGCTTGGAAATGGGACAGGGGTATGGCTACACCTTC
TRBV11-2	TRBJ2-7	.	.	CASSPDVSYEQYF	TGTGCCAGCAGCCCGGACGTCTCCTACGAGCAGTACTTC
TRBV5-5	TRBJ1-2	.	.	CASSPHRLGSGYGYTF	TGTGCCAGCAGCCCCCACCGCCTAGGGTCGGGCTATGGCTACACCTTC
TRBV12-3/TRBV12-4	TRBJ1-3	.	few	CASSYGSGNTIYF	TGTGCCAGCAGTTATGGGTCGGGAAACACCATATATTTT
TRBV12-3/TRBV12-4	TRBJ1-2	.	.	CASSFTGTAGYTF	TGTGCCAGCAGTTTTACAGGCACAGCTGGCTACACCTTC